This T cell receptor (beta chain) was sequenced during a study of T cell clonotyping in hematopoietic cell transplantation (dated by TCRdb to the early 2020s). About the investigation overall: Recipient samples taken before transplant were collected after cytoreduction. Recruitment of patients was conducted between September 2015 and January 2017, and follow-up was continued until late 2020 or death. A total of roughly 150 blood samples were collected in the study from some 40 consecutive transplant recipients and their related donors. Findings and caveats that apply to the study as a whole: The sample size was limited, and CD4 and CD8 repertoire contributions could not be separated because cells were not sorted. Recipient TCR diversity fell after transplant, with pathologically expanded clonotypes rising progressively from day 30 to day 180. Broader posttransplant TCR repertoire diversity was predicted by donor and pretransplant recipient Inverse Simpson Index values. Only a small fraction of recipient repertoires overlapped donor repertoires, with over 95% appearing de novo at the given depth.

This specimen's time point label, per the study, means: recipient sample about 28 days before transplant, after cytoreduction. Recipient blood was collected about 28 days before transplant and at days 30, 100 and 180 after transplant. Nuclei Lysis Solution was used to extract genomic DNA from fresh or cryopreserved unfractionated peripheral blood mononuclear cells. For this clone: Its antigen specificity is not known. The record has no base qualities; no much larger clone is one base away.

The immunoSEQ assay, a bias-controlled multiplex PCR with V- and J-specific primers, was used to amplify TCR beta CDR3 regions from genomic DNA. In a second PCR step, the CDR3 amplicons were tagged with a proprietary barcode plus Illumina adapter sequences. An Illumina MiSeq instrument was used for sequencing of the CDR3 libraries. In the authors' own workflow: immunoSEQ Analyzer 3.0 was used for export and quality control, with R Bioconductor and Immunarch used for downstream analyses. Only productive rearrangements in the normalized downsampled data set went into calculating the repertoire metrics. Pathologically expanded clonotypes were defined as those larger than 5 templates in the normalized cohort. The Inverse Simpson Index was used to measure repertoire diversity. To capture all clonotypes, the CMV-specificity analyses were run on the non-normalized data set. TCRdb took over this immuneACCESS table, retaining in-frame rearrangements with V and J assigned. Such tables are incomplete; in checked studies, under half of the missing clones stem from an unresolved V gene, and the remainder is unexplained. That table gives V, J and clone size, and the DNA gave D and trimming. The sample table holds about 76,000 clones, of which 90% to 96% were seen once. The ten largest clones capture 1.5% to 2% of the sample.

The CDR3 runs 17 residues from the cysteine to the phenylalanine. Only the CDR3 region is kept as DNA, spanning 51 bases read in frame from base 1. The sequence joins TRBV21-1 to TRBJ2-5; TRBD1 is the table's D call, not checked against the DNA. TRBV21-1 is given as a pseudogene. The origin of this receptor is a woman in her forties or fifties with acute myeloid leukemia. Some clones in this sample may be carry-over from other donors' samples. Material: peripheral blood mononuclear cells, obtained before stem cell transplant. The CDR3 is CASRAKETGGLLETQYF. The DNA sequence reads TGTGCCAGCAGAGCAAAGGAGACAGGGGGTTTGTTGGAGACCCAGTACTTC.